The clone carrying this T cell receptor (beta chain) was counted many times. No antigen is known for it. The sample comes from a study of regulatory T cells in long-lasting Graves disease. At the level of the study: Under 3 months of antithyroid drugs had been taken by newly diagnosed Graves' patients.

The authors built TCR beta libraries using iRepertoire HTBI primers and Arm-PCR of CDR3 regions. MiXCR, applied by TCRdb to the multiplex PCR reads, yields one record per CDR3 protein. There are about 420,000 distinct CDR3 sequences in the sample; 16% occur only once, and around 23% lies in the top ten. General study findings and limits: A greater number of public clonotypes (under 3,000) was shared by persistent patients than by new patients (approximately 910).

Germline V gene data show CDR1 as LGHDT and CDR2 as YNNKEL (reference sequence). V lost 6 bases and J lost 4, with 6 bases in between. The CDR3 consists of 12 residues. Time point: newly diagnosed GD, antithyroid drugs for less than 3 months. RNA from PBMCs was the source of the TCR library. This sample also appeared in a second study, on T cells in Graves' hyperthyroidism and ophthalmopathy.

This sequence joins TRBV3-1 and TRBJ2-2, with a tentative D call TRBD1 (5 bases). The TCR was taken from a woman younger than 35 with Graves disease. Specimen: peripheral blood mononuclear cells (PBMCs), collected at new diagnosis, from a patient treated with antithyroid drugs. The CDR3 bases are TGTGCCAGCAGAAGGGGCACCGGGGAGCTGTTTTTT. This sequence encodes CASRRGTGELFF.